This passage covers 25 T cell receptor beta chains from one sample sequenced in a study of long-term antiretroviral therapy in people with HIV. Researchers report immunoSEQ v3.0 was run at survey level. Measured with immunoSEQ multiplex PCR; TCRdb has only the in-frame clones, and not every one. The table has fewer than 35,000 clones, about 96% seen once. The sample in question was unsorted PBMCs, obtained 6.9 years after starting antiretroviral therapy. The receptors come from a man aged 30 to 39 with HIV.

The chain uses TRBV7-9 and TRBJ2-1, with 9 positions matching TRBD2. Trimming cost V 6 bases and J 2 bases; bases outside gene matches: 17. This CDR3 region has 19 residues. Germline V gives CDR1 SEHNR, CDR2 FQNEAQ (reference sequence). The CDR3 DNA is TGTGCCAGCAGATCCTTTAGAAGTAGCGGGAGCCGCCCCTACAATGAGCAGTTCTTC. It codes for CASRSFRSSGSRPYNEQFF. The full variable domain, completed using reference TRBV7-9 and TRBJ2-1, is DTGVSQNPRHKITKRGQNVTFRCDPISEHNRLYWYRQTLGQGPEFLTYFQNEAQLEKSRLLSDRFSAERPKGSFSTLEIQRTEQGDSAMYLCASRSFRSSGSRPYNEQFFGPGTRLTVL.

The chain carries TRBV6-6 and TRBJ2-7, with a tentative D call TRBD2 (5 bases). Looked up from germline, CDR1 is MNHNY and CDR2 is SVGAGI (reference sequence). The CDR3 is 13 amino acids. Trimming took 2 bases from V and 3 from J, leaving 8 bases between them. The CDR3 reads CASSYVRDYEQYF. In DNA, the CDR3 is TGTGCCAGCAGTTACGTACGGGACTACGAGCAGTACTTC.

This sequence joins TRBV10-3 and TRBJ2-6; D gene uncertain. V was trimmed by 4 bases and J by 0 bases, leaving 16 bases between them. This CDR3 contains 18 residues. In germline, CDR1 is ENHRY, CDR2 SYGVKD. The CDR3 loop is CAISGRVAPDSGANVLTF. CDR3 coding DNA: TGTGCCATCAGTGGACGGGTGGCCCCTGACTCTGGGGCCAACGTCCTGACTTTC.

The chain joins TRBV6-5 to TRBJ2-7; TRBD2 matches 13 bases. The CDR3 covers 12 residues. The germline V gene has CDR1 MNHEY and CDR2 SVGAGI. V trimming: 6 bases; J trimming: 13 bases; junction bases outside the gene matches: 6. The CDR3 protein is CASSRTSGRLYF. The CDR3 bases are TGTGCCAGCAGCCGGACTAGCGGGAGATTATACTTC.

This chain joins TRBV5-5 and TRBJ1-5; 9 bases are shared with TRBD1. V was clipped by 2 bases and J by 5 bases; unmatched bases: 8. The CDR3 sequence is 16 residues long. Germline V lookup: CDR1 SGHKS, CDR2 YYEKEE (reference sequence). The CDR3 bases are TGTGCCAGCAGCTTATTTGGACAGGGGTTCTATCAGCCCCAGCATTTT. Its translation is CASSLFGQGFYQPQHF. Using reference TRBV5-5 and TRBJ1-5 for the parts outside the CDR3, the full variable domain is DAGVTQSPTHLIKTRGQQVTLRCSPISGHKSVSWYQQVLGQGPQFIFQYYEKEERGRGNFPDRFSARQFPNYSSELNVNALLLGDSALYLCASSLFGQGFYQPQHFGDGTRLSIL.

This rearrangement joins TRBV7-2 to TRBJ2-1; weak D call: TRBD1 (5 bases). Germline CDR1 is SGHTA and CDR2 is FQGNSA. The CDR3 is made up of 13 amino acids. The V end was cut by 3 bases, the J end by 11 bases, with 14 bases between. This CDR3 is CASSFYRGLQQFF. Here the CDR3 DNA reads TGTGCCAGCAGCTTCTATAGGGGTCTTCAGCAGTTCTTC.

V usage is TRBV11-3 and J usage is TRBJ1-3; no clear D. Germline CDR1 is SGHNT and CDR2 is YENEEA. Trimming removed 4 bases from V and 2 bases from J, with 9 bases in between. CDR3 length: 14 amino acids. The DNA of the CDR3 is TGTGCCAGCAGCTCGGACTACCCTGGAAACACCATATATTTT. It yields the protein CASSSDYPGNTIYF.

The V and J genes are TRBV19 and TRBJ1-1, with D perhaps TRBD1 (6 bases). The CDR3 spans 11 residues. Per the germline V gene, CDR1 is LNHDA and CDR2 is SQIVND (reference sequence). V was clipped by 10 bases and J by 6 bases, with 12 bases between them. CDR3 nucleotides: TGTGCCACCTACGGGGGCTCTGAAGCTTTCTTT. Amino acids: CATYGGSEAFF. Full variable domain (rest looked up from reference TRBV19 and TRBJ1-1): DGGITQSPKYLFRKEGQNVTLSCEQNLNHDAMYWYRQDPGQGLRLIYYSQIVNDFQKGDIAEGYSVSREKKESFPLTVTSAQKNPTAFYLCATYGGSEAFFGQGTRLTVV.

This chain joins TRBV9 and TRBJ2-3; maybe TRBD1 (6 bases). Germline V CDR1 and CDR2: SGDLS, YYNGEE. This CDR3 has 13 residues. Deletions cut 4 bases from V and 3 bases from J, with 9 bases between. CDR3 in amino acids: CASSLGTTDTQYF. CDR3 DNA sequence: TGTGCCAGCAGCTTGGGGACAACAGATACGCAGTATTTT. The variable domain in full, completed from reference TRBV9 and TRBJ2-3, reads DSGVTQTPKHLITATGQRVTLRCSPRSGDLSVYWYQQSLDQGLQFLIQYYNGEERAKGNILERFSAQQFPDLHSELNLSSLELGDSALYFCASSLGTTDTQYFGPGTRLTVL.

Only one count was recorded for this clone. The gene calls are TRBV5-1 and TRBJ2-7; 7 bases line up with TRBD1. CDR3 length: 14 residues. Germline lookup yields CDR1 SGHRS and CDR2 YFSETQ. The trim removed 4 bases at V and 3 bases at J, leaving 7 bases unmatched. The CDR3 loop reads CASSANRGNYEQYF. CDR3 in DNA: TGCGCCAGCAGCGCTAACAGGGGAAACTACGAGCAGTACTTC.

The rearrangement links TRBV20-1 to TRBJ1-4; D unclear. Germline V gene data show CDR1 as DFQATT and CDR2 as SNEGSKA (reference sequence). The V gene lost 6 bases and the J gene lost 8 bases, with 10 bases spanning the gap. This CDR3 spans 11 amino acids. CDR3 region: CSALSGEKLFF. DNA for the CDR3: TGCAGTGCATTGAGCGGAGAAAAACTGTTTTTT.

The genes are TRBV10-3 and TRBJ2-1, with TRBD2 identical over 7 bases. Germline-derived CDR1 and CDR2 are ENHRY and SYGVKD. After removal of 3 bases from V and 16 bases from J, the junction contained 12 bases not matched to a gene. CDR3 length: 13 residues. CDR3 protein: CAISDPRLAGEFF. Here the CDR3 DNA reads TGTGCCATCAGTGATCCCCGACTCGCGGGGGAATTCTTC.

This clone appeared once. The CDR3 region is CASSGGAADTQYF. For the CDR3, the DNA is TGTGCCAGCAGCGGTGGGGCGGCGGATACGCAGTATTTT. The genes are TRBV9 and TRBJ2-3, with D perhaps matching TRBD1 (5 bases). Looked up from germline, CDR1 is SGDLS and CDR2 is YYNGEE. Trimming cost V 3 bases and J 6 bases, with 11 bases left between them. CDR3 length equals 13 residues.

V usage is TRBV25-1 and J usage is TRBJ2-1; the match to TRBD2 covers 8 bases. The junction had 6 bases not matched to a gene; V was cut back by 6 bases and J by 5 bases. CDR1 and CDR2 (germline): MGHDK, SYGVNS. CDR3 size: 14 residues. In DNA, the CDR3 is TGTGCCAGCAGGGGGGCGGGGGGCCACAATGAGCAGTTCTTC. Translation: CASRGAGGHNEQFF.

In nucleotides, the CDR3 is TGTGCCTTGGGGGGGCCGAACACCGGGGAGCTGTTTTTT. Protein: CALGGPNTGELFF. This chain connects TRBV15 to TRBJ2-2; tentatively, D is TRBD2 (7 bases). The germline V gene encodes CDR1 LNHNV and CDR2 YYDKDF (reference sequence). Trimming took 11 bases from V and 0 from J, leaving 10 bases between them. The CDR3 consists of 13 residues.

CDR3 residues: CAINAGKDGYTF. CDR3 bases: TGTGCCATCAACGCAGGGAAGGATGGCTACACCTTC. The V and J genes are TRBV10-3 and TRBJ1-2; the D gene is possibly TRBD1 (5 bases). V was cut by 7 bases and J by 6 bases, with 12 bases left in between. This CDR3 has 12 amino acids. In germline, CDR1 is ENHRY, CDR2 SYGVKD.

The gene calls are TRBV9 and TRBJ2-3, with 8 positions matching TRBD2. The germline V gene encodes CDR1 SGDLS and CDR2 YYNGEE. This CDR3 is built from 16 residues. Unmatched junction bases numbered 8, after V lost 0 bases and J lost 5 bases. CDR3 in DNA: TGTGCCAGCAGCGTAGATAGCGGGGCCTCGGTAGATACGCAGTATTTT. Protein product: CASSVDSGASVDTQYF.

This chain joins TRBV4-1 and TRBJ1-1, with 7 positions matching TRBD1. CDR1 and CDR2 from the germline V gene are MGHRA and YSYEKL. V was pared by 1 base and J by 10 bases, with 6 bases of the junction left unmatched. CDR3 length: 13 residues. CDR3 coding DNA: TGCGCCAGCAGCCAAGGCACAGGGGTGGGAGCTTTCTTT. Residues: CASSQGTGVGAFF.

The rearrangement joins TRBV7-9 to TRBJ2-2, with TRBD2 matching over 9 bases. Germline V lookup: CDR1 SEHNR, CDR2 FQNEAQ (reference sequence). This CDR3 is 15 amino acids long. The junction had 6 bases not matched to a gene; V was cut back by 5 bases and J by 5 bases. The CDR3 DNA reads as TGTGCCAGCAGCCCAGCGGGAGGAGGGACCGGGGAGCTGTTTTTT. Protein: CASSPAGGGTGELFF.

This chain uses TRBV5-1 with TRBJ2-7; D perhaps matches TRBD2 (5 bases). Between the trimmed V and J ends, which lost 0 bases and 0 bases, there was a span of 22 bases. This CDR3 has 19 amino acids. From germline, CDR1 is SGHRS and CDR2 YFSETQ. The CDR3 DNA reads as TGCGCCAGCAGCTTGGTCCGCCCGGGATTTCCCGGTAGCTCCTACGAGCAGTACTTC. Protein product: CASSLVRPGFPGSSYEQYF. The full variable domain, with the rest looked up from reference TRBV5-1 and TRBJ2-7, is KAGVTQTPRYLIKTRGQQVTLSCSPISGHRSVSWYQQTPGQGLQFLFEYFSETQRNKGNFPGRFSGRQFSNSRSEMNVSTLELGDSALYLCASSLVRPGFPGSSYEQYFGPGTRLTVT.

This clone has only one observation. This chain joins TRBV27 and TRBJ1-4; D is unclear. There are 12 residues in the CDR3. Germline loops: CDR1 MNHEY, CDR2 SMNVEV (reference sequence). Trimming stripped 9 bases from V and 7 bases from J, with 12 bases between. CDR3 DNA: TGTGCCAGTGCAATGGGTGGTGAAAAACTGTTTTTT. This gives the protein CASAMGGEKLFF.

This chain links TRBV29-1 with TRBJ2-3; 8 bases are shared with TRBD1. This CDR3 comprises 14 residues. Trimming cost V 4 bases and J 0 bases; bases outside gene matches: 3. The germline CDR1 and CDR2 sequences are SQVTM and ANQGSEA. The CDR3 DNA reads TGCAGCGTTGTGACAGGGGCGAGCACAGATACGCAGTATTTT. Protein sequence: CSVVTGASTDTQYF.

The V call is TRBV4-3, the J call TRBJ1-1, with 12 bases lining up with TRBD1. Germline values: CDR1 LGHNA, CDR2 YSLEER. This CDR3 has 17 amino acids. V lost 0 bases, J lost 3 bases, and 5 bases stayed unmatched. CDR3 residues: CASSQDGTGGVDTEAFF. The CDR3 bases are TGCGCCAGCAGCCAAGATGGGACAGGGGGCGTGGACACTGAAGCTTTCTTT.

The chain joins TRBV4-2 to TRBJ2-2; D is ambiguous. Per the germline V gene, CDR1 is LGHNA and CDR2 is YNFKEQ. The ends were cut back, 4 bases at V and 2 bases at J, with 14 bases in the middle. The CDR3 spans 16 residues. The CDR3 bases are TGTGCCAGCAGCCCCCCCGGGCACCCAAACACCGGGGAGCTGTTTTTT. Protein: CASSPPGHPNTGELFF.

V is TRBV5-1 and J is TRBJ1-1; D gene ambiguous. The CDR3 spans 13 residues. Germline CDR1 SGHRS, CDR2 YFSETQ. V shed 0 bases and J shed 5 bases, with 8 bases lying between them. For the CDR3, the DNA is TGCGCCAGCAGCTTGGCCGGTCGGACTGAAGCTTTCTTT. It yields the protein CASSLAGRTEAFF.